These 4 T cell receptor beta chains share one sample of origin, sequenced in a study of control samples from healthy donors and cancer patients. The table came from immunoSEQ multiplex PCR; TCRdb's copy has only in-frame clones and leaves some out. The table lists around 130,000 clones, around 90% of them singletons. The sequenced sample was blood. The receptor source for this set is a man aged 50-59 years in good health.

The V gene is TRBV5-6, the J gene TRBJ1-4; D might be TRBD1 (5 bases). The germline V gene encodes CDR1 SGHDT and CDR2 YYEEEE. The CDR3 runs 14 residues. V lost 1 base, J lost 8 bases, and 12 bases lay in between. The CDR3 here is CASSLRGGGEKLFF. For the CDR3, the DNA is TGTGCCAGCAGCTTGAGGGGAGGAGGGGAAAAACTGTTTTTT.

This clone was seen more than once but under ten times. The rearrangement joins TRBV29-1 to TRBJ2-2; D may be TRBD1 (6 bases). V was clipped by 3 bases and J by 2 bases, with 19 bases between them. Germline V lookup: CDR1 SQVTM, CDR2 ANQGSEA. The CDR3 covers 17 residues. The CDR3 bases are TGCAGCGTTGAGGTAGGGGGTCTTCTTGGAAACACCGGGGAGCTGTTTTTT. Translated, it gives CSVEVGGLLGNTGELFF.

V usage is TRBV27 and J usage is TRBJ1-1; D not resolved. Germline-derived CDR1 and CDR2 are MNHEY and SMNVEV (reference sequence). The CDR3 contains 14 residues. The V end was cut by 7 bases, the J end by 7 bases, with 19 bases between. Here the CDR3 DNA reads TGTGCCAGCACCCCCAGCGGGCGAGACGATGAAGCTTTCTTT. It translates to CASTPSGRDDEAFF.

This clone occurred once. J is TRBJ2-7 and V is TRBV20-1; no firm D call. Per the germline V gene, CDR1 is DFQATT and CDR2 is SNEGSKA (reference sequence). With 3 bases removed from V and 0 bases from J, the gap between germline ends came to 12 bases. The CDR3 consists of 14 residues. CDR3 residues: CSASGSAFSYEQYF. The CDR3 nucleotides read TGCAGTGCTAGTGGGTCGGCTTTCTCCTACGAGCAGTACTTC.